One and the same sample provided the 30 T cell receptor beta chains below, sequenced in a study of blood T cell repertoires in COVID-19. The table came from immunoSEQ multiplex PCR; TCRdb's copy has only in-frame clones and leaves some out. This sample has 100,000 to 150,000 clones; roughly 84% occur once, and the top ten carry under 5%. Sequencing was done on a sample of PBMCs or T cells enriched from blood (not recorded which). These receptors all come from a woman under 40 who had recovered from COVID-19.

This chain links TRBV5-1 with TRBJ2-1; 12 nucleotides match TRBD2. This CDR3 region has 15 residues. V trimming: 0 bases; J trimming: 9 bases; junction bases outside the gene matches: 4. Germline loops: CDR1 SGHRS, CDR2 YFSETQ. DNA for the CDR3: TGCGCCAGCAGCTTGGCCCTAGCGGGAGGGAGTGAGCAGTTCTTC. Translated, it gives CASSLALAGGSEQFF.

V usage is TRBV5-6 and J usage is TRBJ1-1; no reliable D call. The CDR3 covers 15 residues. With 6 bases removed from V and 0 bases from J, the gap between germline ends came to 15 bases. Per the germline V gene, CDR1 is SGHDT and CDR2 is YYEEEE. The chain's CDR3 is CASTAGSLMNTEAFF. CDR3 sequence (DNA): TGTGCCAGCACCGCGGGAAGTCTCATGAACACTGAAGCTTTCTTT.

The chain joins TRBV7-9 to TRBJ1-4; D not certain. Trimming took off 5 bases at V and 5 bases at J, with 12 bases between the two ends. The CDR3 spans 14 residues. Looked up from germline, CDR1 is SEHNR and CDR2 is FQNEAQ (reference sequence). CDR3 residues: CASSPSGRNEKLFF. For the CDR3, the DNA is TGTGCCAGCAGCCCCTCGGGTCGAAATGAAAAACTGTTTTTT.

This chain joins TRBV28 and TRBJ2-7; D remains ambiguous. The V and J ends lost 7 bases and 0 bases respectively, with 7 bases between them. CDR3 length: 12 amino acids. CDR1 is MDHEN, CDR2 SYDVKM, per germline. The CDR3 nucleotides are TGTGCCAGCACGGAGAGCTCCTACGAGCAGTACTTC. Its protein is CASTESSYEQYF.

The CDR3 nucleotides are TGCGCCAGCAGCCGCTCTAGCGGGGGGCTCTACGAGCAGTACTTC. Its translation: CASSRSSGGLYEQYF. The chain employs TRBV4-3 and TRBJ2-7; 11 bases match TRBD2. CDR1 LGHNA and CDR2 YSLEER come from the germline V gene. CDR3 length: 15 amino acids. V lost 4 bases and J lost 3; bases outside the gene matches: 5.

This chain uses TRBV4-2 with TRBJ1-6; no firm D call. The V gene's germline CDR1 is LGHNA and CDR2 YNFKEQ. Trimming pared 0 bases from V and 8 bases from J, leaving 17 bases between. The CDR3 is made up of 17 amino acids. The CDR3 nucleotides are TGTGCCAGCAGCCAAGACCCAGGATCGTTTGGTTATTCACCCCTCCACTTT. Translating gives CASSQDPGSFGYSPLHF.

This chain connects TRBV3-1 (or the pseudogene TRBV3-2) to TRBJ2-1, with D hard to call. This CDR3 contains 18 residues. The germline V gene encodes CDR1 LGHDT and CDR2 YNNKEL (reference sequence). V gave up 1 base and J gave up 7 bases, with 23 bases separating them. The CDR3 loop is CASSQAPVSQSFRNEQFF. The CDR3 DNA reads TGTGCCAGCAGCCAAGCACCGGTGTCACAGAGCTTCAGGAATGAGCAGTTCTTC.

V is TRBV5-6 and J is TRBJ2-2; 10 positions agree with TRBD2. The CDR3 contains 18 residues. From germline, CDR1 is SGHDT and CDR2 YYEEEE. V lost 4 bases, J lost 0 bases, and 9 bases stayed unmatched. CDR3 sequence (DNA): TGTGCCAGCAGCCGGGGGACTAGCGTATTCGCGAACACCGGGGAGCTGTTTTTT. Amino acid sequence: CASSRGTSVFANTGELFF.

V and J are TRBV4-3 and TRBJ1-4, with D perhaps matching TRBD1 (6 bases). The germline gives CDR1 LGHNA, CDR2 YSLEER. This CDR3 contains 19 residues. The ends were cut back, 4 bases at V and 8 bases at J, with 29 bases in the middle. CDR3 in amino acids: CASSPGAGGGSSPSEKLFF. CDR3 bases: TGCGCCAGCAGCCCCGGTGCGGGAGGGGGAAGTTCCCCATCCGAAAAACTGTTTTTT.

This clone has a single count. The CDR3 DNA reads TGTGCCAGCAGTTTGTCGTCCTCGGCTTTCTTT. This encodes CASSLSSSAFF. The chain uses TRBV28 and TRBJ1-1; D is ambiguous. Between the trimmed V and J ends, which lost 3 bases and 11 bases, there was a span of 10 bases. The CDR3 sequence is 11 residues long. Looked up from germline, CDR1 is MDHEN and CDR2 is SYDVKM. Based on the CDR3 plus reference TRBV28 and TRBJ1-1, the full variable domain is DVKVTQSSRYLVKRTGEKVFLECVQDMDHENMFWYRQDPGLGLRLIYFSYDVKMKEKGDIPEGYSVSREKKERFSLILESASTNQTSMYLCASSLSSSAFFGQGTRLTVV.

The gene calls are TRBV5-1 and TRBJ2-1; 7 positions agree with TRBD1. Germline V gives CDR1 SGHRS, CDR2 YFSETQ. J was trimmed by 2 bases and V by 3 bases; bases with no gene match: 5. The CDR3 has 15 amino acids. The CDR3 DNA follows: TGCGCCAGCAGCTCAAGACAGGGCACCTACAATGAGCAGTTCTTC. It translates to CASSSRQGTYNEQFF.

The V and J genes are TRBV25-1 and TRBJ1-4, with 9 nucleotides matching TRBD1. Per the germline V gene, CDR1 is MGHDK and CDR2 is SYGVNS. The CDR3 is 15 residues long. V shed 1 base and J 7 bases; nucleotides not matched to a gene: 4. The CDR3 DNA reads TGTGCCAGCAGTGAATTTACAGGGGGCCTTGAAAAACTGTTTTTT. Encoded protein: CASSEFTGGLEKLFF. The whole variable domain, filled in from reference TRBV25-1 and TRBJ1-4, reads EADIYQTPRYLVIGTGKKITLECSQTMGHDKMYWYQQDPGMELHLIHYSYGVNSTEKGDLSSESTVSRIRTEHFPLTLESARPSHTSQYLCASSEFTGGLEKLFFGSGTQLSVL.

The chain recombines TRBV28 with TRBJ1-1; 10 bases match TRBD1. CDR3 size: 17 residues. The V and J ends lost 5 bases and 0 bases, in that order; junction bases with no gene match: 9. CDR1 and CDR2 (germline): MDHEN, SYDVKM. The CDR3 bases are TGTGCCAGCAGTCCCCCGGGACAGGGGCTAGTGAACACTGAAGCTTTCTTT. It codes for CASSPPGQGLVNTEAFF.

In its sample, this clone was seen a few times. The V gene is TRBV2, the J gene TRBJ1-4, with 7 bases lining up with TRBD1. The CDR3 length is 17 residues. CDR1 and CDR2 (germline): SNHLY, FYNNEI. Germline trimming cut 7 bases from V and 0 bases from J; bases unmatched to any gene: 11. The CDR3 here is CASTKPRTGPTNEKLFF. The CDR3 region has the DNA TGTGCCAGCACCAAGCCCCGGACAGGTCCAACTAATGAAAAACTGTTTTTT.

The V gene is TRBV15, the J gene TRBJ2-5; D remains ambiguous. CDR1 and CDR2 (germline): LNHNV, YYDKDF (reference sequence). CDR3 length: 14 residues. Trimming stripped 0 bases from V and 1 base from J, with 6 bases between. CDR3 sequence: CATSRDAVQETQYF. As DNA, the CDR3 is TGTGCCACCAGCAGAGACGCAGTCCAAGAGACCCAGTACTTC.

Comment on this clone: One end of the junction does not line up with germline, which may come from a read error. The chain recombines TRBV5-4 with TRBJ2-3; TRBD2 matches at 10 bases. CDR1 and CDR2 from the germline V gene are SGHNT and YYREEE (reference sequence). The CDR3 totals 14 residues. This CDR3 is CASSLDRFGTSVFF. CDR3 in DNA: TGTGCCAGCAGCTTGGATCGTTTCGGGACTAGCGTGTTTTTT. The variable domain in full, completed from reference TRBV5-4 and TRBJ2-3, reads ETGVTQSPTHLIKTRGQQVTLRCSSQSGHNTVSWYQQALGQGPQFIFQYYREEENGRGNFPPRFSGLQFPNYSSELNVNALELDDSALYLCASSLDRFGTSVFFGPGTRLTVL.

This rearrangement joins TRBV7-9 to TRBJ1-1, with 10 bases that match TRBD1. This CDR3 has 14 residues. In germline, CDR1 is SEHNR, CDR2 FQNEAQ (reference sequence). The junction had 3 bases not matched to a gene; V was cut back by 4 bases and J by 4 bases. CDR3 coding DNA: TGTGCCAGCAGCTCTCGGACAGGGGGCACTGAAGCTTTCTTT. As protein: CASSSRTGGTEAFF.

V usage is TRBV19 and J usage is TRBJ1-4, with 7 bases identical to TRBD1. Trimming removed 5 bases from V and 3 bases from J; junction bases left unmatched: 6. CDR3 size: 15 residues. CDR1 and CDR2 (germline): LNHDA, SQIVND (reference sequence). DNA of the CDR3: TGTGCCAGTAGTGCCGACAGGGTTGCTAATGAAAAACTGTTTTTT. As protein: CASSADRVANEKLFF. The full variable domain, its missing parts supplied by reference TRBV19 and TRBJ1-4, is DGGITQSPKYLFRKEGQNVTLSCEQNLNHDAMYWYRQDPGQGLRLIYYSQIVNDFQKGDIAEGYSVSREKKESFPLTVTSAQKNPTAFYLCASSADRVANEKLFFGSGTQLSVL.

The V call is TRBV6-6, the J call TRBJ1-5; TRBD1 matches 7 bases. Germline CDR1 MNHNY, CDR2 SVGAGI (reference sequence). This CDR3 contains 13 residues. Losses at the gene ends were 6 bases for V and 6 bases for J; bases not matched to a gene: 5. In DNA, the CDR3 is TGTGCCAGCAGGGCCGACAGGGCTCAGCCCCAGCATTTT. Amino acids: CASRADRAQPQHF.

The chain combines TRBV10-3 with TRBJ2-1; 8 bases fit TRBD2. From germline, CDR1 is ENHRY and CDR2 SYGVKD. With V trimmed by 2 bases and J by 0 bases, 3 bases remained unmatched. The CDR3 has 16 residues. The CDR3 nucleotides are TGTGCCATCAGTGAGACCGGGAGGGGCTCCTACAATGAGCAGTTCTTC. This encodes CAISETGRGSYNEQFF.

The gene calls are TRBV2 and TRBJ1-5; D possibly corresponds to TRBD1 (6 bases). V was cut by 4 bases and J by 2 bases, with 12 bases left in between. The length of the CDR3 is 15 residues. Germline loops: CDR1 SNHLY, CDR2 FYNNEI. The CDR3 sequence: CASSVRGIRNQPQHF. CDR3 in DNA: TGTGCCAGCAGTGTGAGGGGGATCCGCAATCAGCCCCAGCATTTT.

The chain is built from TRBV24-1 and TRBJ2-2; a possible D gene is TRBD1 (6 bases). Germline lookup yields CDR1 KGHDR and CDR2 SFDVKD. The CDR3 sequence is 16 residues long. Deletions cut 12 bases from V and 4 bases from J, with 23 bases between. The CDR3 reads CADSGTQNLFTGELFF. The CDR3, as DNA: TGTGCCGACTCCGGGACACAAAACCTATTCACCGGGGAGCTGTTTTTT.

The rearrangement links TRBV5-5 to TRBJ1-2; no firm D call. The V end was cut by 0 bases, the J end by 5 bases, with 11 bases between. This CDR3 contains 14 residues. Germline V gene lookup returns CDR1 SGHKS and CDR2 YYEKEE (reference sequence). The CDR3 region is CASSLVGRDYGYTF. CDR3 nucleotides: TGTGCCAGCAGCTTGGTCGGGAGAGATTATGGCTACACCTTC.

The chain combines TRBV28 with TRBJ2-2, with a possible D match to TRBD2 (6 bases). With 3 bases removed from V and 3 bases from J, the gap between germline ends came to 11 bases. Per germline, CDR1 MDHEN and CDR2 SYDVKM. The CDR3 is 15 amino acids. The CDR3 DNA is TGTGCCAGCAGTTTCGCTAGCGACTACACCGGGGAGCTGTTTTTT. Its translation is CASSFASDYTGELFF.

V and J are TRBV30 and TRBJ1-5, with 10 bases lining up with TRBD1. This CDR3 is built from 19 residues. The germline V gene encodes CDR1 GTSNPN and CDR2 SVGIG (reference sequence). V dropped 1 base and J dropped 0; count of bases not matched to a gene: 12. The CDR3 region is CAWSATGQGGLYSNQPQHF. The CDR3 bases are TGTGCCTGGAGTGCCACAGGACAGGGGGGCCTCTATAGCAATCAGCCCCAGCATTTT.

The J gene is TRBJ2-2, the V gene TRBV12-5, with 7 nucleotides matching TRBD2. CDR1 and CDR2 (germline): LGHNT, FRNRAP. V was clipped by 3 bases and J by 4 bases; unmatched bases: 5. The CDR3 loop spans 15 amino acids. CDR3 DNA: TGTGCTAGTGGTTTAGGACTAGGGTCCACCGGGGAGCTGTTTTTT. This codes for CASGLGLGSTGELFF.

The V and J genes are TRBV3-1 (or the pseudogene TRBV3-2) and TRBJ2-7; 9 bases map to TRBD1. Trimming took 1 base from V and 2 from J; bases not matched to a gene: 9. The germline CDR1 and CDR2 sequences are LGHDT and YNNKEL (reference sequence). This CDR3 has 17 amino acids. The CDR3 DNA follows: TGTGCCAGCAGCCAAGCTAAAAACAGGGGGCCTCCCTACGAGCAGTACTTC. The encoded protein is CASSQAKNRGPPYEQYF.

CDR3 amino acids: CASSVGGTGLEGNTIYF. CDR3 bases: TGTGCCAGCAGCGTAGGAGGAACAGGGTTGGAAGGAAACACCATATATTTT. The rearrangement joins TRBV9 to TRBJ1-3; maybe TRBD1 (6 bases). This CDR3 is built from 17 residues. Trimming took 0 bases from V and 4 from J, leaving 17 bases between them. Germline V gives CDR1 SGDLS, CDR2 YYNGEE.

The chain's CDR3 is CASAQRDRDYNEQFF. The CDR3 DNA sequence: TGTGCCTCTGCTCAAAGGGACAGGGACTACAATGAGCAGTTCTTC. The genes are TRBV24-1 and TRBJ2-1; 9 bases agree with TRBD1. Unmatched junction bases numbered 11, after V lost 12 bases and J lost 3 bases. The CDR3 totals 15 residues. Per germline, CDR1 KGHDR and CDR2 SFDVKD.

J is TRBJ2-7 and V is TRBV5-6; 11 nucleotides agree with TRBD2. The CDR3 sequence is 16 residues long. Germline V CDR1 and CDR2: SGHDT, YYEEEE. Trimming removed 4 bases from V and 5 bases from J; junction bases left unmatched: 11. The CDR3 bases are TGTGCCAGCAGCCGAATACTAGCGGGAGTTTCTAACGAGCAGTACTTC. Its protein is CASSRILAGVSNEQYF.